This T cell receptor (beta chain) was recovered during a study of blood T cell repertoires in COVID-19. The overall study: Acute and convalescent COVID-19 specimens originated in the United States, Italy and Spain.

Repertoires were generated with immunoSEQ multiplex PCR, while TCRdb's copy carries only in-frame clones and drops some. The sample lists approximately 270,000 clones; around 89% were seen once. Germline CDR1 and CDR2: MNHNY and SVGAGI (reference sequence). CDR3 length: 17 residues. Trimming took off 5 bases at V and 0 bases at J, with 17 bases between the two ends. This clonotype was sampled from a woman in her twenties or thirties with COVID-19, enrolled during active disease. The sample was peripheral blood. The V call is TRBV6-6, the J call TRBJ1-5, with D possibly being TRBD1 (6 bases). The DNA of the CDR3 is TGTGCCAGCAGTCGCCAGGGGCCTATATATAGCAATCAGCCCCAGCATTTT. It specifies CASSRQGPIYSNQPQHF.